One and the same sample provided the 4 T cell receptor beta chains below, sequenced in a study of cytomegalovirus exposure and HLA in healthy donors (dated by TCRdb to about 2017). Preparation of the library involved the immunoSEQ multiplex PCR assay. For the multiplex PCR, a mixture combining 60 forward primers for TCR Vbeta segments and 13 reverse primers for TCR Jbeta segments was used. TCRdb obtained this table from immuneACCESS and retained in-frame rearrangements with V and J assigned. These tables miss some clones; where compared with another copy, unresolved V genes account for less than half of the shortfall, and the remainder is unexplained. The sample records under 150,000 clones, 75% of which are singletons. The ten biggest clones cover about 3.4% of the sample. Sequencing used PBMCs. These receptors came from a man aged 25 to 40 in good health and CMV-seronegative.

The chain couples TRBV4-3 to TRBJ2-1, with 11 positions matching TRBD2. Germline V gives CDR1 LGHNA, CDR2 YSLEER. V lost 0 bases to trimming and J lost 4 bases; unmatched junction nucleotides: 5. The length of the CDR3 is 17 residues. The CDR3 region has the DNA TGCGCCAGCAGCCAAGAGTTAGCGGGGGGGCTGTACAATGAGCAGTTCTTC. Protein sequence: CASSQELAGGLYNEQFF.

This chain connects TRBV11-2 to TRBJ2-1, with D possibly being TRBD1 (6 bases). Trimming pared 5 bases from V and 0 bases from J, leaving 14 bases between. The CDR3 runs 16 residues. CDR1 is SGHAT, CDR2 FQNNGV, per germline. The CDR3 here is CASSQGWGYSYNEQFF. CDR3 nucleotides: TGTGCCAGCAGCCAGGGGTGGGGGTACTCCTACAATGAGCAGTTCTTC.

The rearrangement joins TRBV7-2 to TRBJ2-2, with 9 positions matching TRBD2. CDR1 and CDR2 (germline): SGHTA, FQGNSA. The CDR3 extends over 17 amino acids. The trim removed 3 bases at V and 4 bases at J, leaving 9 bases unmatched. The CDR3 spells CASSFAPGLAITGELFF. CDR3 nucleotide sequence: TGTGCCAGCAGCTTCGCCCCGGGACTAGCAATCACCGGGGAGCTGTTTTTT. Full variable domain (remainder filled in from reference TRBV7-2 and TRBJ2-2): GAGVSQSPSNKVTEKGKDVELRCDPISGHTALYWYRQSLGQGLEFLIYFQGNSAPDKSGLPSDRFSAERTGGSVSTLTIQRTQQEDSAVYLCASSFAPGLAITGELFFGEGSRLTVL.

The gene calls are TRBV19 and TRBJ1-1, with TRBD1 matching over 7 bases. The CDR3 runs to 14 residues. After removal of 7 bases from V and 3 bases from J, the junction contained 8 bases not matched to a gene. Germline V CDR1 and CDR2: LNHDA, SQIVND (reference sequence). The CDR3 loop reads CASTATGHYTEAFF. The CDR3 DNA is TGTGCCAGTACCGCGACAGGGCATTACACTGAAGCTTTCTTT.